This T cell receptor (beta chain) originates from a study of a mutant IDH1 vaccine in newly diagnosed glioma. Study in general: Vaccination started 4-6 weeks after radiotherapy alone, or with temozolomide cycles. Receipt of radiotherapy, temozolomide, or both preceded the study, and most received both. The treated population exhibited a male proportion of roughly 62%, a female proportion of roughly 40%, and a mean age of around 40 years.

On this clone: Its antigen remains unidentified.

As to time point: week 47, end of study. A single vaccine dose contained 300 ug of mutant IDH1 20-mer peptide, and topical imiquimod was used with it. Between the trimmed V and J ends, which lost 6 bases and 5 bases, there was a span of 10 bases. CDR1 is SNHLY, CDR2 FYNNEI, per germline. CDR3 size: 12 residues. Data came from immunoSEQ multiplex PCR; TCRdb stores just in-frame clones and leaves some out. The data contain 35,000 to 45,000 clones, about 81% of them seen just once; the ten biggest clones take up nearly 9%. Sample: PBMCs, taken from a glioma patient whose treatment included an IDH1 peptide vaccine. The sequence derives from a man aged 35 to 55 with glioma. V is TRBV2 and J is TRBJ2-5, with D possibly being TRBD2 (5 bases). DNA for the CDR3: TGTGCCAGCAGGAGGGATTCGGAGACCCAGTACTTC. Translation gives CASRRDSETQYF. The entire variable domain, with the rest obtained from reference TRBV2 and TRBJ2-5, is as follows: EPEVTQTPSHQVTQMGQEVILRCVPISNHLYFYWYRQILGQKVEFLVSFYNNEISEKSEIFDDQFSVERPDGSNFTLKIRSTKLEDSAMYFCASRRDSETQYFGPGTRLLVL.